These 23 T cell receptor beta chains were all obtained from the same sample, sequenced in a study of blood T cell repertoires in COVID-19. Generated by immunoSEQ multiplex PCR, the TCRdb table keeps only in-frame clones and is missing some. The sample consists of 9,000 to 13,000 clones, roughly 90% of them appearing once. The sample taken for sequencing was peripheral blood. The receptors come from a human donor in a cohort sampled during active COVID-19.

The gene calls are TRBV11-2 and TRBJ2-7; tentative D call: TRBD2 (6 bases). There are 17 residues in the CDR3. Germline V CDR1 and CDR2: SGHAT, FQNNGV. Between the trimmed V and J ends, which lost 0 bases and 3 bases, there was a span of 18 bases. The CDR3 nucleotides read TGTGCCAGCAGCTTAGATTCCCTCTCGGGGGTGGGCTACGAGCAGTACTTC. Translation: CASSLDSLSGVGYEQYF. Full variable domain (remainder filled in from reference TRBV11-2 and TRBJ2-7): EAGVAQSPRYKIIEKRQSVAFWCNPISGHATLYWYQQILGQGPKLLIQFQNNGVVDDSQLPKDRFSAERLKGVDSTLKIQPAKLEDSAVYLCASSLDSLSGVGYEQYFGPGTRLTVT.

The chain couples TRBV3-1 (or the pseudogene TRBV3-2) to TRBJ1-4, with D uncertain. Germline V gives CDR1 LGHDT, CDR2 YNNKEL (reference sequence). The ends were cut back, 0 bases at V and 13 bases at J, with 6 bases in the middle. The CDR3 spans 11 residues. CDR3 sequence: CASSQDSVLFF. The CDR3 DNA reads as TGTGCCAGCAGCCAAGATTCTGTACTGTTTTTT.

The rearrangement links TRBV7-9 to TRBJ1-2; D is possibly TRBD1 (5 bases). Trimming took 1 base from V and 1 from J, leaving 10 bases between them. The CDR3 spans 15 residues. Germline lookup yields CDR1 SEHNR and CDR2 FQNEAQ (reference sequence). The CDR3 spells CASSLGRALNYGYTF. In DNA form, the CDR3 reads TGTGCCAGCAGCTTAGGCAGGGCCCTTAACTATGGCTACACCTTC. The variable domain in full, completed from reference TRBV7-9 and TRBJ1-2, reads DTGVSQNPRHKITKRGQNVTFRCDPISEHNRLYWYRQTLGQGPEFLTYFQNEAQLEKSRLLSDRFSAERPKGSFSTLEIQRTEQGDSAMYLCASSLGRALNYGYTFGSGTRLTVV.

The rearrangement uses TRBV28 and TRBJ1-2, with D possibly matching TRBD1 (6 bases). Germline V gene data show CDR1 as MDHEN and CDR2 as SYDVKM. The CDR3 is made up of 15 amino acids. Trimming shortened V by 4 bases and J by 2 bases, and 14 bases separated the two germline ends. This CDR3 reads CASSSDRTRNYGYTF. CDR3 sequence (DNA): TGTGCCAGCAGTTCCGACAGGACGAGGAACTATGGCTACACCTTC.

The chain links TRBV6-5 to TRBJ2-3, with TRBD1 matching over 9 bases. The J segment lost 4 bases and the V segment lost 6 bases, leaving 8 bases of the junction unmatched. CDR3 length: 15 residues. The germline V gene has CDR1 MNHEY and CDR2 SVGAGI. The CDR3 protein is CASRYQWDRADTQYF. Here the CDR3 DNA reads TGTGCCAGCAGATACCAATGGGACAGGGCAGATACGCAGTATTTT.

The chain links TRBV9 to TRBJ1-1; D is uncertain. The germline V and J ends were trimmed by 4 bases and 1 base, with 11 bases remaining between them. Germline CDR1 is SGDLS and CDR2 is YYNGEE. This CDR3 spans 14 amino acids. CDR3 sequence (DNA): TGTGCCAGCAGCACCCGCCCGGGGAACACTGAAGCTTTCTTT. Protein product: CASSTRPGNTEAFF.

The CDR3 region has the DNA TGCGCCAGCAGCTTGGGAGGGGGCAGCTACGTAATGGAGCAGTACTTC. Its translation is CASSLGGGSYVMEQYF. The chain has TRBV5-1 and TRBJ2-7; 7 nucleotides line up with TRBD1. In germline, CDR1 is SGHRS, CDR2 YFSETQ. Trimming removed 0 bases from V and 7 bases from J; junction bases left unmatched: 13. There are 16 residues in the CDR3.

The CDR3 DNA follows: TGCGCCAGCAGTGACCCCGGAGGGTCCAATGAGCAGTTCTTC. Its translation: CASSDPGGSNEQFF. The chain couples TRBV10-1 to TRBJ2-1; tentative D call: TRBD2 (6 bases). From germline, CDR1 is WNHNN and CDR2 SYGVQD (reference sequence). There are 14 residues in the CDR3. The germline V and J ends were trimmed by 3 bases and 6 bases, with 12 bases remaining between them.

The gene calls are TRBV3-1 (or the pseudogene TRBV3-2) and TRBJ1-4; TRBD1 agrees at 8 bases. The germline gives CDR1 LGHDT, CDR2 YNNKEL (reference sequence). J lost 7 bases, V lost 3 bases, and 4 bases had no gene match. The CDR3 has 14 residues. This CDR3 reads CASSQTGVAEKLFF. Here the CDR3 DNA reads TGTGCCAGCAGCCAGACAGGGGTGGCTGAAAAACTGTTTTTT.

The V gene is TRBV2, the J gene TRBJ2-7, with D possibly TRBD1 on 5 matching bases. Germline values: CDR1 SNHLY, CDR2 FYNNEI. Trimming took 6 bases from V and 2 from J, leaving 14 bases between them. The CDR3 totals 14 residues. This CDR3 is CASSAGNPTYEQYF. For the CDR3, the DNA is TGTGCCAGCAGCGCAGGGAACCCCACCTACGAGCAGTACTTC. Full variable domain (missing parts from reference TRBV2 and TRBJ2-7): EPEVTQTPSHQVTQMGQEVILRCVPISNHLYFYWYRQILGQKVEFLVSFYNNEISEKSEIFDDQFSVERPDGSNFTLKIRSTKLEDSAMYFCASSAGNPTYEQYFGPGTRLTVT.

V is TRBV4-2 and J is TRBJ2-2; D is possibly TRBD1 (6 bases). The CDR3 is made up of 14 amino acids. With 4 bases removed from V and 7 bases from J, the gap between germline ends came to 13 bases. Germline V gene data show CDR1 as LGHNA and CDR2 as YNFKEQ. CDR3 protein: CASSPEQGLGELFF. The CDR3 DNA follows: TGTGCCAGCAGCCCCGAACAGGGCCTCGGGGAGCTGTTTTTT.

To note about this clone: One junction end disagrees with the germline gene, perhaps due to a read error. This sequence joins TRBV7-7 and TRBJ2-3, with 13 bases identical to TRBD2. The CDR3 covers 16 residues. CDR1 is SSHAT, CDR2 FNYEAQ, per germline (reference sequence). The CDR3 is CASSLGLAGGTDTQYF. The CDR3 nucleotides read TGTGCTAGCAGCCTTGGACTAGCGGGGGGCACAGATACGCAGTATTTT.

The CDR3 DNA reads as TGTGCCAGCAGCTTGGGCGGCAGGGGACAAAACATTCAGTACTTC. Protein product: CASSLGGRGQNIQYF. The rearrangement uses TRBV5-4 and TRBJ2-4; TRBD1 might be the D (6 bases). The germline V and J ends were trimmed by 0 bases and 5 bases, with 12 bases remaining between them. CDR1 and CDR2 from the germline V gene are SGHNT and YYREEE (reference sequence). The CDR3 is 15 amino acids.

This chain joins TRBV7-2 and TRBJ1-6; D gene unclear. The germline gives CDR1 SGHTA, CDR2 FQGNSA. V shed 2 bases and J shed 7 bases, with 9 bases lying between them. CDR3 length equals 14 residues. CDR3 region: CASSLRGSNSPLHF. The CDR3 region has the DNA TGTGCCAGCAGCTTACGGGGTTCCAATTCACCCCTCCACTTT.

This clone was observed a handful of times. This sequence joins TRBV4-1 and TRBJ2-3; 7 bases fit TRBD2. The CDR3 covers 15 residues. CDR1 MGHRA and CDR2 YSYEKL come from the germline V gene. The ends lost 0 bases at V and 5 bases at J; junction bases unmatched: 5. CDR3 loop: CASSQEGRVRDTQYF. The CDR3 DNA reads TGCGCCAGCAGCCAAGAGGGGAGGGTGAGAGATACGCAGTATTTT.

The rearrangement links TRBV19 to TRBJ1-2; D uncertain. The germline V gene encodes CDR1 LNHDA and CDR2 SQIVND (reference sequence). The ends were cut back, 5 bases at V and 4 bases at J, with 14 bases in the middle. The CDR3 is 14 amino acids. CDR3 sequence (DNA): TGTGCCAGTAGTCCAGATCCGGGAGCCTATGGCTACACCTTC. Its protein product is CASSPDPGAYGYTF.

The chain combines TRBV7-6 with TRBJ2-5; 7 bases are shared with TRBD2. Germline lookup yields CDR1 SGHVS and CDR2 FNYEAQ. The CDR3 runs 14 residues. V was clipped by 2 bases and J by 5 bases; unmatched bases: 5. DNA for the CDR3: TGTGCCAGCAGCTTAAGGGGAGGGGAGGAGACCCAGTACTTC. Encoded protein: CASSLRGGEETQYF.

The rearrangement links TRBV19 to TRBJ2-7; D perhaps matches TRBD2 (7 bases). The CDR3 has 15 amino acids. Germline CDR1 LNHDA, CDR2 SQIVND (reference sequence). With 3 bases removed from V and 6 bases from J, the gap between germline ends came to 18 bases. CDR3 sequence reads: CASSMGGASLGEQYF. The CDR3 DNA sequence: TGTGCCAGTAGTATGGGGGGGGCATCACTTGGCGAGCAGTACTTC.

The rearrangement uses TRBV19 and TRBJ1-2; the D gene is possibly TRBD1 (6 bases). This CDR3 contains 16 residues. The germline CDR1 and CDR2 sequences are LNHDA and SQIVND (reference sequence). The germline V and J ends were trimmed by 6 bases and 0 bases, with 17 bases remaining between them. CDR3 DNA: TGTGCCAGTAGAGGGGGAGGGGCTAGTTCTAACTATGGCTACACCTTC. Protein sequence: CASRGGGASSNYGYTF.

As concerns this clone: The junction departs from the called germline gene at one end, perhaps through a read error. Here the CDR3 DNA reads TGTGCCAGCAGTGAGCGAGTAGCTGTGATCTTC. This sequence encodes CASSERVAVIF. This rearrangement joins TRBV6-1 to TRBJ2-1; D is unresolved. CDR3 length: 11 amino acids. In germline, CDR1 is MNHNS, CDR2 SASEGT.

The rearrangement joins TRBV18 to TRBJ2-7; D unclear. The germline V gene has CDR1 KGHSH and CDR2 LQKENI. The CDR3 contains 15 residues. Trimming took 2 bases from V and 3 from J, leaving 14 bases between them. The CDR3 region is CASSPSVEMSYEQYF. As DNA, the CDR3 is TGTGCCAGCTCACCAAGCGTAGAAATGAGCTACGAGCAGTACTTC.

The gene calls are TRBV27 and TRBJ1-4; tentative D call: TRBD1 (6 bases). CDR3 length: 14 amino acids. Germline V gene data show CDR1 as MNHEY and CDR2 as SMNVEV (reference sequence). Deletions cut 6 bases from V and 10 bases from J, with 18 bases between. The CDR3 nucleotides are TGTGCCAGCAGCCCAATGGGGGCAACTGGAAAACTGTTTTTT. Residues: CASSPMGATGKLFF.

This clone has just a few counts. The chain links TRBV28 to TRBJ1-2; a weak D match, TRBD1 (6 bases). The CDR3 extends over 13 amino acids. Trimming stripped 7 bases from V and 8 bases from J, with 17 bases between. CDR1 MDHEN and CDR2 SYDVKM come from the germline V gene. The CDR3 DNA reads TGTGCCAGCACTTCTACAGGGCCCCGGGGCTACACCTTC. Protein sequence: CASTSTGPRGYTF.